Listed here are 28 T cell receptor beta chains from one sample, sequenced in a study of blood T cell repertoires in COVID-19. Measured with immunoSEQ multiplex PCR; TCRdb has only the in-frame clones, and not every one. The sample carries 140,000 to 150,000 clones, 88% recorded once. Sequencing was done on a sample of peripheral blood. The receptors shown here come from a human donor with COVID-19, enrolled during active disease. The donor label of this sample is uncertain.

The chain joins TRBV5-6 to TRBJ2-7; D possibly corresponds to TRBD1 (5 bases). V was cut by 1 base and J by 4 bases, with 15 bases left in between. There are 15 residues in the CDR3. The germline gives CDR1 SGHDT, CDR2 YYEEEE. CDR3 DNA sequence: TGTGCCAGCAGCTTGATGGGGCGCGTGATGTACGAGCAGTACTTC. This gives the protein CASSLMGRVMYEQYF.

The V and J genes are TRBV27 and TRBJ1-5; 7 nucleotides match TRBD1. The CDR3 sequence is 15 residues long. The V gene end was trimmed by 2 bases and the J gene end by 5 bases; junction bases not matched to a gene: 6. Germline loops: CDR1 MNHEY, CDR2 SMNVEV (reference sequence). CDR3 coding DNA: TGTGCCAGCAGTTTACGGCAGGGGGGTTATCAGCCCCAGCATTTT. Translation: CASSLRQGGYQPQHF.

The rearrangement joins TRBV10-1 to TRBJ2-5; 12 bases fit TRBD2. In germline, CDR1 is WNHNN, CDR2 SYGVQD (reference sequence). V was clipped by 6 bases and J by 5 bases; unmatched bases: 10. This CDR3 has 16 amino acids. The CDR3 DNA reads as TGCGCCAGCAGCTTGACTAGCGGGGGCCGCCGGGAGACCCAGTACTTC. Its translation: CASSLTSGGRRETQYF.

V and J are TRBV6-5 and TRBJ1-6, with a possible D match to TRBD1 (6 bases). Germline CDR1 MNHEY, CDR2 SVGAGI. The CDR3 has 13 residues. Trimming removed 10 bases at V and 7 bases at J, with 14 bases between. CDR3 in amino acids: CATAGVGNSPLHF. CDR3 DNA sequence: TGTGCCACGGCAGGGGTAGGCAATTCACCCCTCCACTTT.

J is TRBJ1-1 and V is TRBV11-3, with unresolved D. Trimming took 3 bases from V and 8 from J, leaving 7 bases between them. The CDR3 runs 11 residues. Germline lookup yields CDR1 SGHNT and CDR2 YENEEA. The DNA of the CDR3 is TGTGCCAGCAGCTTCCGGGGAGAAGCTTTCTTT. It is translated as CASSFRGEAFF.

The chain has TRBV29-1 and TRBJ2-1; 8 bases are a match to TRBD1. The trim removed 5 bases at V and 4 bases at J, leaving 7 bases unmatched. CDR1 is SQVTM, CDR2 ANQGSEA, per germline. There are 14 residues in the CDR3. The DNA of the CDR3 is TGCAGCGTTAATCAGGGGGCTGGGTACAATGAGCAGTTCTTC. As protein: CSVNQGAGYNEQFF.

V and J are TRBV5-1 and TRBJ1-5, with TRBD1 as a possible D gene (5 bases). CDR1 and CDR2 (germline): SGHRS, YFSETQ. V was trimmed by 0 bases and J by 2 bases, leaving 15 bases between them. This CDR3 comprises 17 residues. The CDR3: CASSLAPSGRGNQPQHF. Written as DNA, the CDR3 is TGCGCCAGCAGCTTGGCTCCCTCGGGCAGGGGCAATCAGCCCCAGCATTTT. The full variable domain, completed using reference TRBV5-1 and TRBJ1-5, is KAGVTQTPRYLIKTRGQQVTLSCSPISGHRSVSWYQQTPGQGLQFLFEYFSETQRNKGNFPGRFSGRQFSNSRSEMNVSTLELGDSALYLCASSLAPSGRGNQPQHFGDGTRLSIL.

The J gene is TRBJ2-7, the V gene TRBV10-3; TRBD1 matches at 7 bases. This CDR3 is 12 amino acids long. V shed 7 bases, J shed 3 bases, and the junction held 3 bases outside the gene matches. Germline V gives CDR1 ENHRY, CDR2 SYGVKD. The CDR3 DNA sequence: TGTGCCATCAAAGGGACAGACTACGAGCAGTACTTC. Residues: CAIKGTDYEQYF.

The CDR3 loop reads CASSPSRGEGTEAFF. The CDR3 region has the DNA TGTGCCAGCAGCCCGTCCAGGGGAGAGGGGACTGAAGCTTTCTTT. V gene TRBV7-3 combines with J gene TRBJ1-1; a weak D match, TRBD1 (6 bases). Deletions cut 5 bases from V and 5 bases from J, with 18 bases between. The CDR3 consists of 15 residues. The germline V gene has CDR1 SGHTA and CDR2 FQGTGA.

In its sample, this clone was seen a few times. The rearrangement joins TRBV5-4 to TRBJ2-5, with D maybe TRBD1 (6 bases). The CDR3 spans 14 residues. Germline V gene data show CDR1 as SGHNT and CDR2 as YYREEE (reference sequence). V was cut by 4 bases and J by 0 bases, with 10 bases left in between. CDR3 sequence (DNA): TGTGCCAGCAGCCGGACAGTATACCAAGAGACCCAGTACTTC. Residues: CASSRTVYQETQYF.

The chain has TRBV5-1 and TRBJ1-2; D unresolved. This CDR3 has 14 amino acids. Per the germline V gene, CDR1 is SGHRS and CDR2 is YFSETQ. V dropped 4 bases and J dropped 4 bases, with 14 bases sitting between them. CDR3 loop: CASSPRWEGYGYTF. The DNA of the CDR3 is TGCGCCAGCAGCCCCCGATGGGAGGGCTATGGCTACACCTTC.

This rearrangement joins TRBV11-2 to TRBJ1-6; D is unresolved. V was shortened by 1 base and J by 8 bases, with 9 bases between the two germline ends. This CDR3 has 14 amino acids. CDR1 SGHAT and CDR2 FQNNGV come from the germline V gene. In DNA, the CDR3 is TGTGCCAGCAGCTTAGGAGGAGTCGATTCACCCCTCCACTTT. The encoded protein is CASSLGGVDSPLHF. The whole variable domain, filled in from reference TRBV11-2 and TRBJ1-6, reads EAGVAQSPRYKIIEKRQSVAFWCNPISGHATLYWYQQILGQGPKLLIQFQNNGVVDDSQLPKDRFSAERLKGVDSTLKIQPAKLEDSAVYLCASSLGGVDSPLHFGNGTRLTVT.

The V gene is TRBV19, the J gene TRBJ1-1, with TRBD1 matching 9 bases. The CDR3 loop spans 14 amino acids. Per germline, CDR1 LNHDA and CDR2 SQIVND (reference sequence). V shed 5 bases and J 7 bases; nucleotides not matched to a gene: 8. CDR3 bases: TGTGCCAGTAGTCTCGGGACAGGGAACGGTGAAGCTTTCTTT. It is translated as CASSLGTGNGEAFF. The entire variable domain, with the rest obtained from reference TRBV19 and TRBJ1-1, is as follows: DGGITQSPKYLFRKEGQNVTLSCEQNLNHDAMYWYRQDPGQGLRLIYYSQIVNDFQKGDIAEGYSVSREKKESFPLTVTSAQKNPTAFYLCASSLGTGNGEAFFGQGTRLTVV.

The chain couples TRBV6-5 to TRBJ1-2, with TRBD1 as a possible D gene (5 bases). Germline CDR1 MNHEY, CDR2 SVGAGI. CDR3 length: 14 amino acids. V was trimmed by 5 bases and J by 4 bases, leaving 14 bases between them. CDR3 in amino acids: CASSPTGGSYGYTF. The CDR3, as DNA: TGTGCCAGCAGTCCTACAGGCGGATCCTATGGCTACACCTTC.

The genes are TRBV10-2 and TRBJ2-7; tentatively, D is TRBD1 (6 bases). V shed 4 bases and J shed 2 bases, with 15 bases lying between them. The CDR3 has 15 residues. Germline V gene data show CDR1 as WSHSY and CDR2 as SAAADI. CDR3 region: CASSANRVLPYEQYF. The CDR3, as DNA: TGCGCCAGCAGTGCCAACAGGGTACTCCCCTACGAGCAGTACTTC.

The chain recombines TRBV3-1 (or the pseudogene TRBV3-2) with TRBJ2-1; 9 bases fit TRBD2. In germline, CDR1 is LGHDT, CDR2 YNNKEL (reference sequence). V was pared by 0 bases and J by 15 bases, with 9 bases of the junction left unmatched. The CDR3 spans 14 residues. For the CDR3, the DNA is TGTGCCAGCAGCCAAGATAGTTCGGGGACTAGCCTGTTCTTC. As protein: CASSQDSSGTSLFF.

The CDR3 sequence: CASSLGGVTWTFYEQYF. CDR3 bases: TGTGCCAGCAGCTTAGGTGGGGTCACGTGGACTTTCTACGAGCAGTACTTC. V is TRBV28 and J is TRBJ2-7, with a possible D match to TRBD2 (5 bases). Between the trimmed V and J ends, which lost 6 bases and 3 bases, there was a span of 24 bases. CDR1 MDHEN and CDR2 SYDVKM come from the germline V gene. The CDR3 consists of 17 residues.

The chain has TRBV19 and TRBJ2-3, with D possibly TRBD2 on 5 matching bases. The germline CDR1 and CDR2 sequences are LNHDA and SQIVND (reference sequence). The V end was cut by 3 bases, the J end by 4 bases, with 17 bases between. The CDR3 runs 16 residues. CDR3 region: CASSIWGDKRADTQYF. In nucleotides, the CDR3 is TGTGCCAGTAGTATCTGGGGTGATAAGAGGGCAGATACGCAGTATTTT.

The rearrangement uses TRBV4-2 and TRBJ2-7; D possibly corresponds to TRBD2 (6 bases). With 3 bases removed from V and 3 bases from J, the gap between germline ends came to 12 bases. The CDR3 consists of 14 residues. Per germline, CDR1 LGHNA and CDR2 YNFKEQ. The DNA of the CDR3 is TGTGCCAGCAGCCAGAGACTAGATTTCTACGAGCAGTACTTC. Translation: CASSQRLDFYEQYF.

This clone was detected only once. The V gene is TRBV6-1, the J gene TRBJ1-4, with a possible D match to TRBD1 (6 bases). The CDR3 runs 14 residues. V lost 1 base to trimming and J lost 8 bases, with 11 bases between them. CDR1 MNHNS and CDR2 SASEGT come from the germline V gene. For the CDR3, the DNA is TGTGCCAGCAGTGAAGTGGCAGGGGAGGAAAAACTGTTTTTT. Translating it yields CASSEVAGEEKLFF.

The sample holds a few counts of this clone. CDR3 in amino acids: CASSLAAQRDEQFF. CDR3 DNA sequence: TGCGCCAGCAGCTTGGCCGCACAGAGGGATGAGCAGTTCTTC. The chain recombines TRBV5-1 with TRBJ2-1, with D possibly being TRBD2 (5 bases). The V end was cut by 0 bases, the J end by 8 bases, with 12 bases between. CDR1 SGHRS and CDR2 YFSETQ come from the germline V gene. CDR3 length equals 14 residues.

This sequence joins TRBV30 and TRBJ1-1, with D perhaps matching TRBD1 (6 bases). The germline V gene encodes CDR1 GTSNPN and CDR2 SVGIG (reference sequence). The length of the CDR3 is 15 residues. Trimming pared 2 bases from V and 4 bases from J, leaving 17 bases between. CDR3 bases: TGTGCCTGGAGTCTCCCCAACCAGGGGATCACTGAAGCTTTCTTT. As protein: CAWSLPNQGITEAFF.

J is TRBJ2-5 and V is TRBV5-1; the match to TRBD2 covers 7 bases. The CDR3 covers 16 residues. J lost 5 bases, V lost 0 bases, and 10 bases had no gene match. Looked up from germline, CDR1 is SGHRS and CDR2 is YFSETQ. The CDR3 nucleotides are TGCGCCAGCAGCTTGGATTTTGGGAGGGTAGCGGAGACCCAGTACTTC. Encoded protein: CASSLDFGRVAETQYF.

This rearrangement joins TRBV6-5 to TRBJ2-3; the match to TRBD2 covers 7 bases. The CDR3 runs 14 residues. The V gene's germline CDR1 is MNHEY and CDR2 SVGAGI. J lost 1 base, V lost 4 bases, and 2 bases had no gene match. The CDR3 nucleotides are TGTGCCAGCAGTTTGGCGGGGGGCACAGATACGCAGTATTTT. Encoded protein: CASSLAGGTDTQYF.

The V and J genes are TRBV5-1 and TRBJ2-6; 7 nucleotides line up with TRBD1. The trim removed 4 bases at V and 4 bases at J, leaving 5 bases unmatched. The CDR3 runs 15 residues. CDR1 is SGHRS, CDR2 YFSETQ, per germline. CDR3 region: CASSMTGNGANVLTF. CDR3 DNA: TGCGCCAGCAGCATGACAGGGAACGGGGCCAACGTCCTGACTTTC.

The CDR3 loop reads CATSDLGAGANVLTF. CDR3 sequence (DNA): TGTGCCACCAGTGATTTGGGAGCTGGGGCCAACGTCCTGACTTTC. The V call is TRBV24-1, the J call TRBJ2-6, with D uncertain. V was clipped by 0 bases and J by 2 bases, with 4 bases between them. This CDR3 is built from 15 residues. Germline V gene lookup returns CDR1 KGHDR and CDR2 SFDVKD.

The V gene is TRBV11-2, the J gene TRBJ2-5, with 7 bases identical to TRBD2. J lost 9 bases, V lost 4 bases, and 8 bases had no gene match. This CDR3 comprises 13 residues. In germline, CDR1 is SGHAT, CDR2 FQNNGV. The CDR3 region has the DNA TGTGCCAGCAGCTGGGGGGGGAAGGTGGCCCAGTACTTC. The encoded protein is CASSWGGKVAQYF.

The rearrangement uses TRBV20-1 and TRBJ2-3, with unresolved D. Per the germline V gene, CDR1 is DFQATT and CDR2 is SNEGSKA (reference sequence). V was trimmed by 3 bases and J by 2 bases, leaving 9 bases between them. The CDR3 covers 13 residues. The chain's CDR3 is CSASADNTDTQYF. The CDR3 region has the DNA TGCAGTGCTAGTGCTGACAACACAGATACGCAGTATTTT.